A selection of T cell receptor beta chains follows, all from one sample in a study of T cell repertoires in cytomegalovirus infection. Their antigens are not known. TCRdb used MiXCR to reprocess the reads, holding one entry per CDR3 protein. The sample carries some 350,000 distinct CDR3 sequences, just under 35% recorded once. Sequences were derived from cultured PBMCs, sampled from culture after CMV antigen stimulation. These receptors were collected from a human donor in good health (CMV status not recorded). Some clones in this sample may be carry-over from other donors' samples. Each CDR3 is given with its conserved first and last residue. D genes are given only for firm matches. The listing skips clone size in some rows; elsewhere it reads once, few, many or a size class.

J gene: TRBJ2-1
V gene: TRBV24-1
D gene: -
clone size: few
CDR3 protein: CATSDSHYNEQFF
CDR3 DNA: TGTGCCACCAGTGATTCCCACTATAATGAGCAGTTCTTC

J gene: TRBJ1-5
V gene: TRBV4-1
D gene: -
clone size: -
CDR3 protein: CASSQEGGRGNQPQHF
CDR3 DNA: TGCGCCAGCAGCCAAGAGGGGGGACGGGGCAATCAGCCCCAGCATTTT

J gene: TRBJ2-5
V gene: TRBV6-1
D gene: TRBD2
clone size: -
CDR3 protein: CASSQLAGLETQYF
CDR3 DNA: TGTGCCAGCAGTCAATTAGCGGGATTGGAGACCCAGTACTTC

J gene: TRBJ2-1
V gene: TRBV6-8
D gene: -
clone size: -
CDR3 protein: CASRKTGRSEQFF
CDR3 DNA: TGTGCCAGCAGGAAGACCGGACGGTCTGAGCAGTTCTTC

J gene: TRBJ2-7
V gene: TRBV7-2
D gene: -
clone size: -
CDR3 protein: CASSTFIREDEQYF
CDR3 DNA: TGTGCCAGCAGCACCTTTATCAGGGAGGACGAGCAGTACTTC

J gene: TRBJ1-1
V gene: TRBV7-6
D gene: -
clone size: -
CDR3 protein: CASSPDAHLAFF
CDR3 DNA: TGTGCCAGCAGCCCCGACGCACACTTGGCTTTCTTT

J gene: TRBJ2-2
V gene: TRBV24-1
D gene: TRBD1
clone size: -
CDR3 protein: CATSGPGQGNTGELFF
CDR3 DNA: TGTGCCACCAGTGGACCGGGACAGGGGAACACCGGGGAGCTGTTTTTT

J gene: TRBJ1-1
V gene: TRBV6-2/TRBV6-3
D gene: -
clone size: few
CDR3 protein: CASREVVTEAFF
CDR3 DNA: TGTGCCAGCAGAGAGGTTGTCACTGAAGCTTTCTTT

J gene: TRBJ2-1
V gene: TRBV11-3
D gene: TRBD2
clone size: -
CDR3 protein: CASSSGLAGGSSYNEQFF
CDR3 DNA: TGTGCCAGCAGCTCGGGACTAGCGGGAGGGAGCTCCTACAATGAGCAGTTCTTC

J gene: TRBJ1-2
V gene: TRBV24-1
D gene: TRBD1
clone size: few
CDR3 protein: CATSASWDSPYTF
CDR3 DNA: TGTGCCACCAGTGCCTCCTGGGACAGTCCCTACACCTTC

J gene: TRBJ1-1
V gene: TRBV12-3/TRBV12-4
D gene: -
clone size: once
CDR3 protein: CASSPIGRVYEAFF
CDR3 DNA: TGTGCCAGCAGCCCTATAGGGAGGGTCTATGAAGCTTTCTTT

J gene: TRBJ2-7
V gene: TRBV29-1
D gene: TRBD1
clone size: few
CDR3 protein: CSVGFVTGSYEQYF
CDR3 DNA: TGCAGCGTTGGTTTCGTGACAGGGTCCTACGAGCAGTACTTC

J gene: TRBJ2-3
V gene: TRBV2
D gene: TRBD1
clone size: -
CDR3 protein: CASGDRVGGTDTQYF
CDR3 DNA: TGTGCCAGCGGGGACAGGGTCGGGGGCACAGATACGCAGTATTTT

J gene: TRBJ2-1
V gene: TRBV28
D gene: TRBD2
clone size: -
CDR3 protein: CASTTLHRGRGYNEQFF
CDR3 DNA: TGTGCCAGCACCACCTTGCACCGAGGGAGGGGCTACAATGAGCAGTTCTTC

J gene: TRBJ2-1
V gene: TRBV7-2
D gene: TRBD2
clone size: many
CDR3 protein: CASSLALGRGGGNQFF
CDR3 DNA: TGTGCCAGCAGCTTAGCGCTAGGCCGTGGCGGGGGTAACCAGTTCTTC

J gene: TRBJ2-5
V gene: TRBV7-2
D gene: TRBD2
clone size: many
CDR3 protein: CASSLSLAGVMIETQYF
CDR3 DNA: TGTGCCAGCAGCTTGTCCTTAGCGGGAGTTATGATAGAGACCCAGTACTTC

J gene: TRBJ2-1
V gene: TRBV3-1
D gene: TRBD2
clone size: -
CDR3 protein: CASSQDRLAGGYNEQFF
CDR3 DNA: TGTGCCAGCAGCCAAGATCGACTAGCGGGAGGATACAATGAGCAGTTCTTC

J gene: TRBJ2-5
V gene: TRBV7-6
D gene: TRBD1
clone size: few
CDR3 protein: CASSSKPGTAKETQYF
CDR3 DNA: TGTGCCAGCAGCTCCAAGCCCGGGACAGCGAAAGAGACCCAGTACTTC

J gene: TRBJ2-1
V gene: TRBV12-3/TRBV12-4
D gene: TRBD1
clone size: -
CDR3 protein: CASSVGQGNDEQFF
CDR3 DNA: TGTGCCAGCAGTGTCGGACAGGGGAATGATGAGCAGTTCTTC

J gene: TRBJ1-1
V gene: TRBV11-2
D gene: TRBD1
clone size: -
CDR3 protein: CASSSPGQGAVGEAFF
CDR3 DNA: TGTGCCAGCAGCTCACCGGGACAGGGGGCAGTAGGTGAAGCTTTCTTT

J gene: TRBJ2-7
V gene: TRBV7-2
D gene: -
clone size: -
CDR3 protein: CASSLESGLSYEQYF
CDR3 DNA: TGTGCCAGCAGCTTAGAAAGCGGCCTCTCCTACGAGCAGTACTTC

J gene: TRBJ1-6
V gene: TRBV12-3/TRBV12-4
D gene: -
clone size: -
CDR3 protein: CASSPLGGSPLHF
CDR3 DNA: TGTGCCAGCAGTCCCTTGGGGGGATCACCCCTCCACTTT

J gene: TRBJ1-5
V gene: TRBV28
D gene: -
clone size: many
CDR3 protein: CASSFGSNQPQHF
CDR3 DNA: TGTGCCAGCAGTTTTGGTAGCAATCAGCCCCAGCATTTT

J gene: TRBJ1-6
V gene: TRBV12-3/TRBV12-4
D gene: -
clone size: -
CDR3 protein: CASKGHSENSPLHF
CDR3 DNA: TGTGCCAGCAAGGGACACTCAGAAAATTCACCCCTCCACTTT

J gene: TRBJ2-1
V gene: TRBV5-6
D gene: TRBD1
clone size: few
CDR3 protein: CASSFSGQGAQSSYNEQFF
CDR3 DNA: TGTGCCAGCAGCTTTTCGGGACAGGGGGCCCAAAGCTCCTACAATGAGCAGTTCTTC

J gene: TRBJ1-2
V gene: TRBV20-1
D gene: TRBD1
clone size: -
CDR3 protein: CSALGTGKGYTF
CDR3 DNA: TGCAGTGCCCTAGGGACAGGGAAAGGCTACACCTTC

J gene: TRBJ2-3
V gene: TRBV7-7
D gene: TRBD2
clone size: many
CDR3 protein: CASGASGTDTQYF
CDR3 DNA: TGTGCCAGCGGGGCTAGCGGGACAGATACGCAGTATTTT

J gene: TRBJ1-2
V gene: TRBV24-1
D gene: TRBD1
clone size: many
CDR3 protein: CATSDLRQGDGYTF
CDR3 DNA: TGTGCCACCAGTGATTTGAGGCAGGGGGACGGCTACACCTTC

J gene: TRBJ1-6
V gene: TRBV7-2
D gene: -
clone size: many
CDR3 protein: CASSPISGAVNSPLHF
CDR3 DNA: TGTGCCAGCAGCCCTATCTCTGGGGCAGTTAATTCACCCCTCCACTTT

J gene: TRBJ1-5
V gene: TRBV28
D gene: -
clone size: -
CDR3 protein: CASSLFTGHQPQHF
CDR3 DNA: TGTGCCAGCAGTTTGTTCACAGGGCATCAGCCCCAGCATTTT

J gene: TRBJ2-5
V gene: TRBV4-3
D gene: -
clone size: few
CDR3 protein: CASSQDYRFSETQYF
CDR3 DNA: TGCGCCAGCAGCCAAGATTACAGATTTTCAGAGACCCAGTACTTC

J gene: TRBJ2-5
V gene: TRBV7-2
D gene: TRBD2
clone size: few
CDR3 protein: CASSSQAGVETQYF
CDR3 DNA: TGTGCCAGCAGCTCCCAAGCGGGAGTGGAGACCCAGTACTTC

J gene: TRBJ1-1
V gene: TRBV19
D gene: -
clone size: once
CDR3 protein: CASTPTRRVGDTEAFF
CDR3 DNA: TGTGCCAGTACCCCAACCCGACGGGTCGGTGACACTGAAGCTTTCTTT

J gene: TRBJ1-1
V gene: TRBV5-6
D gene: -
clone size: few
CDR3 protein: CASSSSSTGYGTEAFF
CDR3 DNA: TGTGCCAGCAGCTCGAGCTCGACAGGATACGGCACTGAAGCTTTCTTT

J gene: TRBJ1-6
V gene: TRBV3-1
D gene: -
clone size: -
CDR3 protein: CASSQDPPGPISSPLHF
CDR3 DNA: TGTGCCAGCAGCCAAGATCCCCCAGGTCCTATAAGTTCACCCCTCCACTTT

J gene: TRBJ1-2
V gene: TRBV12-3/TRBV12-4
D gene: -
clone size: few
CDR3 protein: CASSPTGYGYTF
CDR3 DNA: TGTGCCAGCAGCCCGACAGGCTATGGCTACACCTTC

J gene: TRBJ1-3
V gene: TRBV5-6
D gene: -
clone size: -
CDR3 protein: CASSLEEGRAGSSSGNTIYF
CDR3 DNA: TGTGCCAGCAGCTTGGAGGAGGGCAGGGCGGGTTCTAGCTCTGGAAACACCATATATTTT

J gene: TRBJ1-6
V gene: TRBV5-4
D gene: -
clone size: -
CDR3 protein: CASSRSPDSPLHF
CDR3 DNA: TGTGCCAGCAGCCGCTCGCCTGATTCACCCCTCCACTTT

J gene: TRBJ2-3
V gene: TRBV20-1
D gene: -
clone size: -
CDR3 protein: CSAPRRADTQYF
CDR3 DNA: TGCAGTGCCCCCCGGCGGGCAGATACGCAGTATTTT

J gene: TRBJ1-1
V gene: TRBV28
D gene: TRBD1
clone size: -
CDR3 protein: CASRFGDSLEAFF
CDR3 DNA: TGTGCCAGCAGGTTTGGGGACAGCCTTGAAGCTTTCTTT

J gene: TRBJ2-7
V gene: TRBV28
D gene: -
clone size: few
CDR3 protein: CASSTSHPDSPYEQYF
CDR3 DNA: TGTGCCAGCAGCACCAGTCATCCCGACTCACCCTACGAGCAGTACTTC

J gene: TRBJ2-5
V gene: TRBV7-2
D gene: -
clone size: few
CDR3 protein: CASSPGRETQYF
CDR3 DNA: TGTGCCAGCAGCCCAGGGCGTGAGACCCAGTACTTC